This T cell receptor (beta chain) was documented in a study of CD8 T cells in Susac syndrome. Random hexamers served to reverse transcribe roughly 0.45 to 1 ug RNA. TCRdb re-called the immunoSEQ multiplex PCR reads through MiXCR, storing one row per CDR3 protein. The sample gives 150,000 to 200,000 distinct CDR3 sequences, around 94% of which show up once; around 0.15% is in the top ten. The junction had 9 bases not matched to a gene; V was cut back by 5 bases and J by 5 bases. The CDR3 contains 17 residues. CDR1 is PRHDT, CDR2 FYEKMQ, per germline (reference sequence). The rearrangement links TRBV13 to TRBJ2-3, with 14 bases lining up with TRBD2. This receptor was obtained from a human donor in good health. The sample consisted of CD4+ T cells from PBMCs. The CDR3 sequence is CASSARRLAGGVDTQYF. CDR3 nucleotides: TGTGCCAGCAGCGCCCGAAGACTAGCGGGGGGGGTAGATACGCAGTATTTT.